A selection of T cell receptor beta chains follows, all from one sample in a study of blood T cell repertoires in COVID-19. The data were produced by immunoSEQ multiplex PCR, yet TCRdb's version contains in-frame clones alone and is incomplete. The sample has roughly 70,000 clones; around 84% are singletons. The sample was peripheral blood. These receptor sequences come from a man aged 50-60 years with active COVID-19. Each CDR3 is given with its conserved first and last residue. D genes are given only for firm matches. Size values are once, few and many counts, or a class for expanded clones, and some rows have none.

>.|TRBJ2-1|TRBD2|TRBV5-4
CASSLGAGESEQFF
TGTGCCAGCAGCTTGGGAGCGGGAGAGTCTGAGCAGTTCTTC
>.|TRBJ2-2|.|TRBV12-3/TRBV12-4
CASSLGGTGELFF
TGTGCCAGCAGTTTAGGAGGGACCGGGGAGCTGTTTTTT
>.|TRBJ1-4|.|TRBV4-2
CASSQESEGGEKLFF
TGTGCCAGCAGCCAAGAGTCCGAGGGAGGGGAAAAACTGTTTTTT
>.|TRBJ1-6|TRBD1|TRBV5-1
CASSLGGGGSPLHF
TGCGCCAGCAGCTTAGGAGGGGGCGGGTCACCCCTCCACTTT
>.|TRBJ2-7|.|TRBV13
CASSFLSYREGHYEQYF
TGTGCCAGCAGCTTTCTATCATACAGGGAGGGACACTACGAGCAGTACTTC
>.|TRBJ1-3|TRBD1|TRBV28
CASSLGTGFFGNTIYF
TGTGCCAGCAGTTTGGGGACAGGGTTTTTTGGAAACACCATATATTTT
>.|TRBJ2-2|.|TRBV19
CASSIQNTGELFF
TGTGCCAGTAGTATACAAAACACCGGGGAGCTGTTTTTT
>.|TRBJ2-3|.|TRBV4-2
CASSQVQRLSRDTQYF
TGTGCCAGCAGCCAAGTTCAGAGACTTAGTAGAGATACGCAGTATTTT
>.|TRBJ2-7|TRBD2|TRBV7-9
CASSPSGRGSYEQYF
TGTGCCAGCAGCCCTAGCGGGAGAGGTTCCTACGAGCAGTACTTC
>few|TRBJ2-7|TRBD2|TRBV7-3
CATRRRERVNYEQYF
TGTGCCACCAGGCGGCGGGAGAGGGTTAACTACGAGCAGTACTTC
>.|TRBJ2-2|TRBD2|TRBV4-1
CASSPIGGVGPGELFF
TGCGCCAGCAGCCCAATCGGGGGGGTTGGGCCCGGGGAGCTGTTTTTT
>.|TRBJ1-2|.|TRBV2
CASRLDIILYGYTF
TGTGCCAGCAGACTTGACATAATCCTATATGGCTACACCTTC
>.|TRBJ2-6|TRBD1|TRBV19
CASSPGQGRSGANVLTF
TGTGCCAGTAGTCCGGGACAGGGGAGGTCTGGGGCCAACGTCCTGACTTTC
>.|TRBJ2-7|.|TRBV5-1
CASSLTNNEQYF
TGCGCCAGCAGCTTGACCAACAACGAGCAGTACTTC
>.|TRBJ2-1|.|TRBV6-5
CASRKTGLSYNEQFF
TGTGCCAGCAGGAAGACAGGTCTCTCCTACAATGAGCAGTTCTTC
>.|TRBJ1-2|.|TRBV6-5
CASSLAGYYGYTF
TGTGCCAGCAGTCTTGCAGGGTACTATGGCTACACCTTC
>.|TRBJ1-5|TRBD1|TRBV11-2
CASSNKTGHNQPQHF
TGTGCCAGCAGCAATAAGACAGGGCACAATCAGCCCCAGCATTTT
>.|TRBJ2-5|.|TRBV12-3/TRBV12-4
CASSPSVQETQYF
TGTGCCAGCAGTCCCTCAGTTCAAGAGACCCAGTACTTC
>.|TRBJ2-3|.|TRBV9
CASSSPSADTQYF
TGTGCCAGCAGCTCCCCTAGCGCAGATACGCAGTATTTT
>.|TRBJ2-7|.|TRBV3-1/TRBV3-2
CASSPSGWGYEQYF
TGTGCCAGCAGCCCAAGCGGGTGGGGCTACGAGCAGTACTTC
>.|TRBJ2-5|.|TRBV9
CASSATGNQETQYF
TGTGCCAGCAGCGCGACAGGAAATCAAGAGACCCAGTACTTC
>.|TRBJ2-3|TRBD2|TRBV6-2/TRBV6-3
CASSYKAGEGTDTQYF
TGTGCCAGCAGTTACAAAGCGGGGGAGGGGACAGATACGCAGTATTTT
>once|TRBJ2-1|.|TRBV6-2/TRBV6-3
CASSSLMEGHHEQFF
TGTGCCAGCAGCTCTCTAATGGAGGGCCATCATGAGCAGTTCTTC
>once|TRBJ2-5|.|TRBV6-5
CASSLSASQETQYF
TGTGCCAGCAGTCTCTCGGCCTCACAGGAGACCCAGTACTTC
>.|TRBJ2-3|.|TRBV6-5
CASSYGGSTDTQYF
TGTGCCAGCAGTTACGGGGGGTCCACAGATACGCAGTATTTT
>.|TRBJ1-1|TRBD1|TRBV18
CASSRWDSSEAFF
TGTGCCAGCTCGCGCTGGGACAGTTCTGAAGCTTTCTTT
>.|TRBJ2-1|.|TRBV5-1
CASRRTDNEQFF
TGCGCCAGCAGACGAACAGACAATGAGCAGTTCTTC
>.|TRBJ1-5|.|TRBV7-8
CASSLGAEGNQPQHF
TGTGCCAGCAGCTTAGGTGCAGAAGGCAATCAGCCCCAGCATTTT
>.|TRBJ2-2|TRBD2|TRBV4-2
CASSQDPTSGRSRELFF
TGTGCCAGCAGCCAAGACCCGACTAGCGGGAGGTCCCGGGAGCTGTTTTTT
>.|TRBJ2-1|.|TRBV9
CASSASLGGVNEQFF
TGTGCCAGCAGCGCTAGTCTAGGAGGGGTCAATGAGCAGTTCTTC
>.|TRBJ1-2|.|TRBV6-2/TRBV6-3
CASSYAGDGYTF
TGTGCCAGCAGTTATGCAGGGGATGGCTACACCTTC
>.|TRBJ2-6|TRBD2|TRBV2
CASSDRTSGASSGANVLTF
TGTGCCAGCAGTGATCGGACTAGCGGGGCGAGCTCTGGGGCCAACGTCCTGACTTTC
>.|TRBJ1-4|TRBD1|TRBV2
CASSGGGIVGEKLFF
TGTGCCAGCAGTGGAGGGGGCATAGTAGGAGAAAAACTGTTTTTT
>.|TRBJ2-7|TRBD2|TRBV6-5
CASSSRTSGSHEQYF
TGTGCCAGCAGTTCCCGGACTAGCGGCAGCCACGAGCAGTACTTC
>.|TRBJ2-3|.|TRBV6-5
CTKGHRSFSTDTQYF
TGCACCAAGGGGCACAGATCCTTTAGCACAGATACGCAGTATTTT
>.|TRBJ2-2|.|TRBV6-2/TRBV6-3
CASSYSRGAVTGELFF
TGTGCCAGCAGTTACTCCAGGGGCGCGGTGACCGGGGAGCTGTTTTTT
>.|TRBJ2-3|TRBD2|TRBV30
CAWSKLAGRDTQYF
TGTGCCTGGAGTAAGTTAGCGGGAAGGGATACGCAGTATTTT
>.|TRBJ2-3|TRBD2|TRBV2
CASSPSGVGGDTQYF
TGTGCCAGCAGTCCTAGCGGGGTGGGCGGTGATACGCAGTATTTT
>.|TRBJ1-2|.|TRBV4-2
CASSQVNSGYYGYTF
TGTGCCAGCAGCCAAGTAAATAGCGGGTACTATGGCTACACCTTC
>.|TRBJ2-2|.|TRBV6-6
CASSYGRPGELFF
TGTGCCAGCAGTTACGGGCGACCCGGGGAGCTGTTTTTT
>.|TRBJ2-2|TRBD2|TRBV19
CASSLIAGGNTGELFF
TGTGCCAGTAGTCTCATAGCGGGGGGCAACACCGGGGAGCTGTTTTTT
>.|TRBJ2-3|TRBD2|TRBV28
CASSPRPGLAGASTDTQYF
TGTGCCAGCAGTCCCAGGCCGGGACTAGCGGGAGCTAGCACAGATACGCAGTATTTT
>.|TRBJ2-1|TRBD1|TRBV29-1
CSAVVLRDRGYNEQFF
TGCAGCGCTGTCGTGCTCCGGGACAGGGGCTACAATGAGCAGTTCTTC
>.|TRBJ2-3|TRBD2|TRBV11-3
CASSLTTSGSRGTQYF
TGTGCCAGCAGCTTAACGACTAGCGGGAGTAGGGGTACGCAGTATTTT
>.|TRBJ2-3|.|TRBV23-1
CASSSPRDTLSTDTQYF
TGCGCCAGCAGTTCCCCCCGGGACACCCTAAGCACAGATACGCAGTATTTT
>.|TRBJ2-7|.|TRBV3-1/TRBV3-2
CASSQVGLGAYEQYF
TGTGCCAGCAGCCAAGTTGGTCTAGGGGCCTACGAGCAGTACTTC
>.|TRBJ1-1|.|TRBV7-9
CASSSLRGSEAFF
TGTGCCAGCAGCTCCCTCCGGGGATCTGAAGCTTTCTTT
>few|TRBJ1-2|TRBD1|TRBV4-2
CASSPYRGDNYGYTF
TGTGCCAGCAGCCCATACAGGGGCGACAACTATGGCTACACCTTC
>.|TRBJ1-1|.|TRBV3-1/TRBV3-2
CASSQDPGGTEAFF
TGTGCCAGCAGCCAAGATCCCGGGGGCACTGAAGCTTTCTTT
>.|TRBJ2-3|.|TRBV7-3
CASSAQARTDTQYF
TGTGCCAGCAGCGCACAGGCCCGCACAGATACGCAGTATTTT
>.|TRBJ1-1|.|TRBV18
CASSPLGVEAFF
TGTGCCAGCTCACCGTTAGGGGTTGAAGCTTTCTTT
>.|TRBJ1-2|.|TRBV11-2
CASSLDSRVIPGYTF
TGTGCCAGCAGCTTAGATTCCAGGGTGATTCCCGGCTACACCTTC
>.|TRBJ2-1|TRBD2|TRBV7-2
CASSSVLAGGNDEQFF
TGTGCCAGCAGCTCCGTACTGGCGGGAGGGAACGATGAGCAGTTCTTC
>few|TRBJ2-7|TRBD2|TRBV28
CASSSGGESPYEQYF
TGTGCCAGCAGTTCGGGGGGGGAGTCTCCCTACGAGCAGTACTTC